The clone carrying this T cell receptor (beta chain) came up a few times. The antigen remains undetermined. The record originates from a study of blood T cells in healthy people across ages. Study outcomes and limitations: Lack of knowledge of donor CMV status possibly confounded expanded clonotype changes. Roughly linear declines in TCR beta diversity per million T cells occurred with age.

Combining a sample-barcoded 5' primer with a J-beta primer mix, a second PCR ran for 7 to 11 cycles. TCRdb reprocessed the 5' RACE reads via MiXCR and lists one record per CDR3 protein. The table shows just over 800,000 distinct CDR3 sequences, with about 59% occurring only once. The V gene's germline CDR1 is SEHNR and CDR2 FQNEAQ (reference sequence). V gave up 3 bases and J gave up 0 bases; unmatched junction bases: 9. The CDR3 contains 19 residues. This receptor was obtained from a man aged 25-40 years in good health. The sequencing sample was made of blood. The chain combines TRBV7-9 with TRBJ2-1, with 12 positions matching TRBD2. The chain's CDR3 is CASSFRTSGASSSYNEQFF. The DNA for the CDR3 is TGTGCCAGCAGCTTCAGGACTAGCGGGGCCTCTAGCTCCTACAATGAGCAGTTCTTC.